One sample yielded the 31 T cell receptor beta chains listed below, sequenced in a study of cytomegalovirus exposure and HLA in healthy donors. 60 Vbeta and 13 Jbeta primers were used in PCR. Sequencing used immunoSEQ multiplex PCR; TCRdb keeps in-frame clones, though not all of them. The sample holds roughly 150,000 clones, 68% seen once. Input material: PBMCs. These TCRs come from a man between 25 and 39 years old in good health and CMV-seropositive.

V usage is TRBV20-1 and J usage is TRBJ1-6, with unresolved D. The CDR3 runs to 10 residues. Deletions cut 3 bases from V and 10 bases from J, with 4 bases between. Per the germline V gene, CDR1 is DFQATT and CDR2 is SNEGSKA (reference sequence). The CDR3 loop reads CSASGSPLHF. CDR3 sequence (DNA): TGCAGTGCTAGCGGGTCACCCCTCCACTTT.

The rearrangement links TRBV9 to TRBJ2-2; possibly TRBD1 for D (5 bases). The length of the CDR3 is 13 residues. The V and J ends lost 10 bases and 1 base respectively, with 11 bases between them. Germline V gene lookup returns CDR1 SGDLS and CDR2 YYNGEE. DNA for the CDR3: TGTGCCTCCAGGGTACAGAACACCGGGGAGCTGTTTTTT. It yields the protein CASRVQNTGELFF.

J is TRBJ2-4 and V is TRBV19; 7 bases match TRBD1. The V gene's germline CDR1 is LNHDA and CDR2 SQIVND (reference sequence). This CDR3 region has 14 residues. Losses at the gene ends were 4 bases for V and 6 bases for J; bases not matched to a gene: 6. This CDR3 is CASSNPGQPNIQYF. The CDR3 region has the DNA TGTGCCAGTAGTAACCCGGGACAGCCAAACATTCAGTACTTC. Drawing the rest from reference TRBV19 and TRBJ2-4, the complete variable domain is DGGITQSPKYLFRKEGQNVTLSCEQNLNHDAMYWYRQDPGQGLRLIYYSQIVNDFQKGDIAEGYSVSREKKESFPLTVTSAQKNPTAFYLCASSNPGQPNIQYFGAGTRLSVL.

The CDR3 is CASSFDGYTF. In DNA, the CDR3 is TGTGCCAGCAGCTTCGATGGCTACACCTTC. V usage is TRBV7-9 and J usage is TRBJ1-2; D uncertain. Trimming removed 3 bases from V and 6 bases from J, with 2 bases in between. CDR3 length equals 10 residues. In germline, CDR1 is SEHNR, CDR2 FQNEAQ (reference sequence).

As DNA, the CDR3 is TGTTCAAGCGTATGGGACAGATCCGACAATGAGCAGTTCTTC. Translation gives CSSVWDRSDNEQFF. The chain is built from TRBV2 and TRBJ2-1; 7 bases agree with TRBD1. CDR1 and CDR2 from the germline V gene are SNHLY and FYNNEI. CDR3 length: 14 residues. The whole variable domain, filled in from reference TRBV2 and TRBJ2-1, reads EPEVTQTPSHQVTQMGQEVILRCVPISNHLYFYWYRQILGQKVEFLVSFYNNEISEKSEIFDDQFSVERPDGSNFTLKIRSTKLEDSAMYFCSSVWDRSDNEQFFGPGTRLTVL.

The rearrangement links TRBV10-1 to TRBJ2-5; 14 bases match TRBD2. CDR3 length: 16 amino acids. V lost 6 bases and J lost 4; bases outside the gene matches: 7. Germline V gene sequence: CDR1 WNHNN, CDR2 SYGVQD (reference sequence). The CDR3 DNA follows: TGCGCCAGCAGCAAGGGACTAGCGGGAGTCTCAGAGACCCAGTACTTC. Residues: CASSKGLAGVSETQYF.

The chain combines TRBV6-1 with TRBJ1-4; 9 bases align to TRBD1. Unmatched junction bases numbered 8, after V lost 4 bases and J lost 5 bases. The CDR3 loop spans 16 amino acids. The V gene's germline CDR1 is MNHNS and CDR2 SASEGT. The chain's CDR3 is CASSAGPGQGNEKLFF. CDR3 DNA: TGTGCCAGCAGTGCCGGTCCGGGACAGGGAAATGAAAAACTGTTTTTT.

V and J are TRBV5-4 and TRBJ1-2; D not certain. From germline, CDR1 is SGHNT and CDR2 YYREEE (reference sequence). This CDR3 region has 13 residues. Trimming removed 6 bases at V and 8 bases at J, with 17 bases between. In DNA form, the CDR3 reads TGTGCCAGCAAACATCGTAACGGAGGGGGCTACACCTTC. Residues: CASKHRNGGGYTF.

The chain has TRBV27 and TRBJ2-2, with 8 bases that match TRBD1. CDR1 MNHEY and CDR2 SMNVEV come from the germline V gene (reference sequence). J was trimmed by 1 base and V by 5 bases; bases with no gene match: 6. This CDR3 comprises 16 residues. The chain's CDR3 is CASSPLTGENTGELFF. The CDR3 DNA reads TGTGCCAGCAGTCCCTTGACAGGGGAGAACACCGGGGAGCTGTTTTTT.

The V and J genes are TRBV6-5 and TRBJ1-2; 10 nucleotides align to TRBD1. The CDR3 extends over 15 amino acids. V was clipped by 6 bases and J by 5 bases; unmatched bases: 9. Germline V gives CDR1 MNHEY, CDR2 SVGAGI. The CDR3 DNA reads TGTGCCAGCAGCCCTGGACAGGGGGGCTGGTATGGCTACACCTTC. Translated, it gives CASSPGQGGWYGYTF.

This clone was observed a few times. The rearrangement uses TRBV7-9 and TRBJ1-5, with D maybe TRBD1 (6 bases). The germline V gene has CDR1 SEHNR and CDR2 FQNEAQ (reference sequence). The CDR3 sequence is 13 residues long. V dropped 5 bases and J dropped 4 bases, with 9 bases sitting between them. The CDR3 loop is CASSKDSNQPQHF. The CDR3 nucleotides are TGTGCCAGCAGCAAGGACAGTAATCAGCCCCAGCATTTT.

This clone appeared a few times. J is TRBJ2-5 and V is TRBV7-3; 10 bases agree with TRBD2. Germline V lookup: CDR1 SGHTA, CDR2 FQGTGA. This CDR3 is 16 amino acids long. V gave up 4 bases and J gave up 5 bases; unmatched junction bases: 10. The CDR3 spells CASSYSSGSRLETQYF. In DNA, the CDR3 is TGTGCCAGCAGCTACTCTAGCGGGAGTCGGCTCGAGACCCAGTACTTC.

The J gene is TRBJ1-2, the V gene TRBV6-1, with TRBD1 as a possible D gene (5 bases). Germline values: CDR1 MNHNS, CDR2 SASEGT. The V end lost 3 bases, the J end lost 8 bases, and 10 bases lay between the germline ends. The CDR3 loop spans 12 amino acids. The CDR3 DNA follows: TGTGCCAGCAGTGAGTTAGGGGTAGGCTACACCTTC. Its protein is CASSELGVGYTF.

This clone was detected only once. V gene TRBV4-1 combines with J gene TRBJ1-5, with 10 nucleotides matching TRBD1. Germline V gene data show CDR1 as MGHRA and CDR2 as YSYEKL. This CDR3 has 16 amino acids. V dropped 0 bases and J dropped 5; count of bases not matched to a gene: 4. DNA of the CDR3: TGCGCCAGCAGCCAAGAAATGGGACAGGGGTATCAGCCCCAGCATTTT. It is translated as CASSQEMGQGYQPQHF.

The J gene is TRBJ2-5, the V gene TRBV5-1; TRBD1 matches at 9 bases. Per the germline V gene, CDR1 is SGHRS and CDR2 is YFSETQ. CDR3 length: 16 residues. Unmatched junction bases numbered 11, after V lost 4 bases and J lost 4 bases. CDR3 residues: CASSNTGTGFGETQYF. CDR3 nucleotide sequence: TGCGCCAGCAGCAACACCGGGACAGGGTTTGGAGAGACCCAGTACTTC.

The table lists this clone with a count of one. V is TRBV6-6 and J is TRBJ2-2; D is perhaps TRBD2 (5 bases). CDR1 is MNHNY and CDR2 is SVGAGI in the germline V gene (reference sequence). Trimming removed 6 bases from V and 6 bases from J, with 11 bases in between. The length of the CDR3 is 13 residues. CDR3 in DNA: TGTGCCAGCAGCTCCTCCGGGGCCGGGGAGCTGTTTTTT. Its translation is CASSSSGAGELFF.

The J gene is TRBJ1-2, the V gene TRBV28, with D possibly matching TRBD1 (6 bases). From germline, CDR1 is MDHEN and CDR2 SYDVKM. The CDR3 runs to 16 residues. V shed 0 bases and J shed 2 bases, with 13 bases lying between them. The DNA for the CDR3 is TGTGCCAGCAGTTTATGGGTACAGGGTGAGAACTATGGCTACACCTTC. Its translation: CASSLWVQGENYGYTF.

The chain has TRBV19 and TRBJ2-2; tentatively, D is TRBD2 (5 bases). This CDR3 has 13 residues. Germline CDR1 LNHDA, CDR2 SQIVND (reference sequence). V gave up 5 bases and J gave up 5 bases, with 9 bases separating them. The CDR3 sequence is CASSSDLTGELFF. CDR3 bases: TGTGCCAGTAGTTCGGACTTAACCGGGGAGCTGTTTTTT.

The chain is built from TRBV11-2 and TRBJ2-3, with D possibly matching TRBD1 (5 bases). The V gene lost 0 bases and the J gene lost 3 bases, with 16 bases spanning the gap. The CDR3 covers 17 residues. CDR1 is SGHAT, CDR2 FQNNGV, per germline. The CDR3, as DNA: TGTGCCAGCAGCTTAGATGATGAAAGGGGCTTGACAGATACGCAGTATTTT. Translation: CASSLDDERGLTDTQYF. Drawing the rest from reference TRBV11-2 and TRBJ2-3, the complete variable domain is EAGVAQSPRYKIIEKRQSVAFWCNPISGHATLYWYQQILGQGPKLLIQFQNNGVVDDSQLPKDRFSAERLKGVDSTLKIQPAKLEDSAVYLCASSLDDERGLTDTQYFGPGTRLTVL.

This sequence joins TRBV28 and TRBJ1-5; D possibly corresponds to TRBD1 (6 bases). Germline-derived CDR1 and CDR2 are MDHEN and SYDVKM. V lost 6 bases to trimming and J lost 2 bases, with 14 bases between them. This CDR3 is 15 amino acids long. CDR3 amino acids: CASRPEGEGNQPQHF. CDR3 bases: TGTGCCAGCAGACCAGAGGGGGAAGGCAATCAGCCCCAGCATTTT.

The chain combines TRBV5-1 with TRBJ2-2; the match to TRBD2 covers 10 bases. This CDR3 region has 18 residues. V shed 5 bases, J shed 4 bases, and the junction held 14 bases outside the gene matches. In germline, CDR1 is SGHRS, CDR2 YFSETQ. CDR3 nucleotides: TGCGCCAGCAGGCACCCGGGTATAGCGGGAGGAACCACCGGGGAGCTGTTTTTT. Encoded protein: CASRHPGIAGGTTGELFF.

The chain is built from TRBV29-1 and TRBJ2-2; D may be TRBD2 (5 bases). Germline CDR1 and CDR2: SQVTM and ANQGSEA. The CDR3 has 12 residues. V lost 4 bases and J 6 bases, leaving 9 bases between the germline ends. The CDR3 region has the DNA TGCAGCGTTGCTTCCGGGGCCGGGGAGCTGTTTTTT. Translated: CSVASGAGELFF.

This clone was observed a few times. The chain couples TRBV5-8 to TRBJ1-4; D is undetermined. The CDR3 has 14 residues. V was shortened by 4 bases and J by 4 bases, with 11 bases between the two germline ends. Germline assignment: CDR1 SGHTS and CDR2 YDEGEE. CDR3 nucleotides: TGTGCCAGCAGCCCATTCAGAAGTAATGAAAAACTGTTTTTT. Protein: CASSPFRSNEKLFF.

The chain joins TRBV6-5 to TRBJ2-3, with TRBD1 matching over 10 bases. V lost 6 bases and J lost 6; bases outside the gene matches: 6. Germline CDR1 is MNHEY and CDR2 is SVGAGI. CDR3 length: 14 amino acids. The CDR3 is CASRRQGAGDTQYF. The CDR3 region has the DNA TGTGCCAGCAGACGACAGGGGGCGGGGGATACGCAGTATTTT.

The chain carries TRBV2 and TRBJ1-1, with a tentative D call TRBD1 (6 bases). The CDR3 is made up of 15 amino acids. Trimming took 5 bases from V and 1 from J, leaving 14 bases between them. Per germline, CDR1 SNHLY and CDR2 FYNNEI. The CDR3: CASSWGGSENTEAFF. CDR3 DNA sequence: TGTGCCAGCAGTTGGGGGGGCAGCGAGAACACTGAAGCTTTCTTT.

The rearrangement uses TRBV20-1 and TRBJ1-1; unclear D gene. CDR1 DFQATT and CDR2 SNEGSKA come from the germline V gene (reference sequence). V shed 5 bases and J shed 6 bases, with 10 bases lying between them. This CDR3 contains 11 residues. CDR3 sequence: CSAFQDPEAFF. In DNA form, the CDR3 reads TGCAGTGCTTTTCAGGATCCTGAAGCTTTCTTT.

This clone was counted a few times. This chain uses TRBV10-1 with TRBJ2-7; D might be TRBD2 (7 bases). Looked up from germline, CDR1 is WNHNN and CDR2 is SYGVQD (reference sequence). This CDR3 contains 16 residues. V was clipped by 0 bases and J by 7 bases, with 19 bases between them. The CDR3 loop is CASSESGAGDRAEQYF. The CDR3 coding sequence is TGCGCCAGCAGTGAGTCGGGGGCGGGGGACCGCGCTGAGCAGTACTTC.

The chain is built from TRBV11-3 and TRBJ2-1; D may be TRBD2 (7 bases). Germline CDR1 and CDR2: SGHNT and YENEEA. The CDR3 is 17 residues long. Deletions cut 0 bases from V and 1 base from J, with 13 bases between. CDR3 nucleotide sequence: TGTGCCAGCAGCTTAGATCCGGGGGGCCCTTCCTACAATGAGCAGTTCTTC. Its translation: CASSLDPGGPSYNEQFF.

The chain has TRBV13 and TRBJ1-4; unclear D gene. Trimming left V 0 bases short and J 5 bases short, with 10 bases between. Germline CDR1 PRHDT, CDR2 FYEKMQ (reference sequence). The CDR3 sequence is 15 residues long. CDR3 protein: CASSLGSGLNEKLFF. For the CDR3, the DNA is TGTGCCAGCAGCTTAGGGTCAGGTCTAAATGAAAAACTGTTTTTT. Variable domain in full (rest from reference TRBV13 and TRBJ1-4): AAGVIQSPRHLIKEKRETATLKCYPIPRHDTVYWYQQGPGQDPQFLISFYEKMQSDKGSIPDRFSAQQFSDYHSELNMSSLELGDSALYFCASSLGSGLNEKLFFGSGTQLSVL.

For the CDR3, the DNA is TGCGCCAGCAGCTACCAGGAGGACGGCGTAGCCTACACCTTC. Its translation: CASSYQEDGVAYTF. The chain joins TRBV5-1 to TRBJ1-2; D call uncertain. The V and J ends lost 3 bases and 10 bases respectively, with 19 bases between them. The CDR3 runs 14 residues. The germline gives CDR1 SGHRS, CDR2 YFSETQ.

This clone was counted a few times. V gene TRBV29-1 combines with J gene TRBJ1-2; D is uncertain. Trimming left V 4 bases short and J 4 bases short, with 13 bases between. The germline gives CDR1 SQVTM, CDR2 ANQGSEA. There are 13 residues in the CDR3. This CDR3 reads CSVAAGVTYGYTF. The CDR3, as DNA: TGCAGCGTTGCTGCCGGGGTCACCTATGGCTACACCTTC.